This T cell receptor beta chain stems from a study of cytomegalovirus exposure and HLA in healthy donors. Of note for this clone: This sample includes further DNA sequences coding for the same CDR3.

The germline V gene encodes CDR1 SEHNR and CDR2 FQNEAQ (reference sequence). V lost 2 bases to trimming and J lost 0 bases, with 10 bases between them. This CDR3 contains 16 residues. Use of 60 Vbeta and 13 Jbeta primers characterized the PCR. Some clones are missing from TCRdb's copy, which holds only in-frame ones; the method was immunoSEQ multiplex PCR. The sample consists of just over 150,000 clones, about 88% of them appearing once. This receptor was obtained from a woman between 18 and 30 years old in good health and CMV-seronegative. The V call is TRBV7-9, the J call TRBJ2-2; no definite D call. Sequencing used PBMCs. The CDR3 sequence is CASSLSDTANTGELFF. CDR3 DNA: TGTGCCAGCAGCTTATCTGACACCGCGAACACCGGGGAGCTGTTTTTT.